This T cell receptor beta chain was found in a study of response to subunit inactivated influenza vaccine. General observations from the study: Each seasonal influenza vaccination, the authors suggested, recruits few new T cells.

This clonotype turned up a few times. What it binds is unknown. Using its own MiXCR run on the RT-PCR reads, TCRdb lists one record per CDR3 protein. This repertoire shows around 470,000 distinct CDR3 sequences, approximately 7.3% found once; its top ten account for around 13%. The CDR3 runs 14 residues. V trimming: 2 bases; J trimming: 2 bases; junction bases outside the gene matches: 3. CDR1 is SGHDN, CDR2 FVKESK, per germline. The rearrangement uses TRBV14 and TRBJ2-7; 7 nucleotides match TRBD1. Here the sequenced sample was PBMCs from blood, taken less than 30 months after vaccination. The origin of this receptor is a man between 50 and 70 years old who received an inactivated influenza vaccine. CDR3 coding DNA: TGTGCCAGCAGCCAATGGACAGGAGCCTACGAGCAGTACTTC. It codes for CASSQWTGAYEQYF.